This passage covers 22 T cell receptor beta chains from one sample sequenced in a study of neurological immune-mediated disorders. TCRdb redid the calling of the 5' RACE reads with MiXCR, one entry per CDR3 protein. The sample has roughly 60,000 distinct CDR3 sequences, 3.5% to 4.5% seen once. Sequencing used PBMCs. All receptors come from a woman in her 50s with multiple sclerosis.

This clonotype was recorded a few times. The chain carries TRBV20-1 and TRBJ2-1, with 14 bases aligning to TRBD2. This CDR3 has 16 residues. Germline values: CDR1 DFQATT, CDR2 SNEGSKA (reference sequence). Losses at the gene ends were 5 bases for V and 8 bases for J; bases not matched to a gene: 11. CDR3 residues: CSAFTTSGRANYEQFF. For the CDR3, the DNA is TGCAGTGCTTTTACGACTAGCGGGAGGGCCAATTATGAGCAGTTCTTC.

This clonotype was observed many times. The chain joins TRBV12-3 or TRBV12-4 to TRBJ2-5, with D uncertain. Trimming stripped 2 bases from V and 2 bases from J, with 9 bases between. This CDR3 is 14 amino acids long. The CDR3 reads CASSLTPHQETQYF. The CDR3 DNA sequence: TGTGCCAGCAGTTTAACACCCCATCAAGAGACCCAGTACTTC.

This clonotype was picked up many times. V is TRBV5-1 and J is TRBJ1-2; no firm D call. V was clipped by 4 bases and J by 2 bases, with 12 bases between them. Germline loops: CDR1 SGHRS, CDR2 YFSETQ. This CDR3 comprises 14 residues. CDR3 in amino acids: CASSGSTINYGYTF. Here the CDR3 DNA reads TGCGCCAGCAGCGGATCGACAATCAACTATGGCTACACCTTC.

This clonotype came up many times. V and J are TRBV7-2 and TRBJ1-1; no definite D call. Per germline, CDR1 SGHTA and CDR2 FQGNSA. There are 14 residues in the CDR3. Trimming left V 5 bases short and J 0 bases short, with 10 bases between. In nucleotides, the CDR3 is TGTGCCAGCAGCCGAAACCGGATGAACACTGAAGCTTTCTTT. Translation: CASSRNRMNTEAFF.

This clonotype was counted at least ten times. The V call is TRBV5-1, the J call TRBJ2-5, with 9 bases identical to TRBD2. The trim removed 0 bases at V and 0 bases at J, leaving 6 bases unmatched. The CDR3 contains 17 residues. Germline V gives CDR1 SGHRS, CDR2 YFSETQ. The CDR3: CASSLVSTSGYQETQYF. The DNA for the CDR3 is TGCGCCAGCAGCTTGGTATCGACTAGCGGATACCAAGAGACCCAGTACTTC. The whole variable domain, remainder taken from reference TRBV5-1 and TRBJ2-5, is KAGVTQTPRYLIKTRGQQVTLSCSPISGHRSVSWYQQTPGQGLQFLFEYFSETQRNKGNFPGRFSGRQFSNSRSEMNVSTLELGDSALYLCASSLVSTSGYQETQYFGPGTRLLVL.

This clonotype has more than one count but fewer than ten. The gene calls are TRBV6-2 or TRBV6-3 and TRBJ2-7; no reliable D call. V lost 7 bases to trimming and J lost 2 bases, with 18 bases between them. The CDR3 has 15 amino acids. The germline V gene has CDR1 MNHEY and CDR2 SVGEGT. The CDR3 region is CASTVRGRTTYEQYF. For the CDR3, the DNA is TGTGCCAGCACGGTTCGTGGCAGAACGACCTACGAGCAGTACTTC.

In its sample, this clonotype was seen many times. The chain is built from TRBV5-1 and TRBJ1-2; no firm D call. Deletions cut 2 bases from V and 0 bases from J, with 8 bases between. This CDR3 has 14 residues. Germline loops: CDR1 SGHRS, CDR2 YFSETQ. The CDR3 nucleotides read TGCGCCAGCAGCTTAGACGGAGCTAACTATGGCTACACCTTC. Translated: CASSLDGANYGYTF.

This clonotype was counted at least ten times. This chain connects TRBV7-2 to TRBJ2-5, with D perhaps TRBD1 or TRBD2 (5 bases each). This CDR3 contains 15 residues. Germline V CDR1 and CDR2: SGHTA, FQGNSA. Trimming stripped 2 bases from V and 1 base from J, with 11 bases between. This CDR3 reads CASSLQIGAQETQYF. The CDR3 coding sequence is TGTGCCAGCAGCTTACAAATCGGGGCCCAAGAGACCCAGTACTTC.

This clonotype occurred many times. The chain couples TRBV20-1 to TRBJ2-1; 8 bases are a match to TRBD2. Germline CDR1 is DFQATT and CDR2 is SNEGSKA (reference sequence). V lost 7 bases and J lost 14; bases outside the gene matches: 22. This CDR3 has 15 amino acids. This CDR3 reads CSVSTPGLGAYWEFF. In DNA form, the CDR3 reads TGCAGTGTTTCAACACCGGGACTAGGGGCTTATTGGGAGTTCTTC.

This clonotype occurred many times. The V call is TRBV6-6, the J call TRBJ2-7; 10 bases are a match to TRBD2. The CDR3 spans 14 residues. Germline-derived CDR1 and CDR2 are MNHNY and SVGAGI (reference sequence). Losses at the gene ends were 0 bases for V and 12 bases for J; bases not matched to a gene: 8. The CDR3 spells CASSYSSSGSSSYF. The CDR3 bases are TGTGCCAGCAGTTACTCATCTAGCGGGAGTAGTTCGTACTTC.

This clonotype was recorded many times. This chain uses TRBV5-1 with TRBJ1-1, with TRBD1 identical over 8 bases. Germline values: CDR1 SGHRS, CDR2 YFSETQ. With V trimmed by 1 base and J by 6 bases, 5 bases remained unmatched. The length of the CDR3 is 14 residues. This chain's CDR3 is CASSLQGALPEAFF. DNA for the CDR3: TGCGCCAGCAGCTTGCAGGGGGCCCTACCTGAAGCTTTCTTT.

This clonotype was seen repeatedly, ten times or more. The chain links TRBV5-1 to TRBJ2-1, with 7 bases matching TRBD2. This CDR3 spans 14 amino acids. V was clipped by 0 bases and J by 7 bases; unmatched bases: 4. CDR1 SGHRS and CDR2 YFSETQ come from the germline V gene. The chain's CDR3 is CASSLAASGNEQFF. In DNA form, the CDR3 reads TGCGCCAGCAGCTTGGCGGCTAGCGGTAATGAGCAGTTCTTC.

This clonotype showed up many times. The chain has TRBV6-6 and TRBJ1-2; D may be TRBD1 (5 bases). The germline V gene has CDR1 MNHNY and CDR2 SVGAGI (reference sequence). The CDR3 runs to 12 residues. Between the trimmed V and J ends, which lost 5 bases and 3 bases, there was a span of 7 bases. CDR3 DNA sequence: TGTGCCAGCAGTGGGGGAGACTATGGCTACACCTTC. Protein sequence: CASSGGDYGYTF.

There are many counts of this clonotype. The V call is TRBV9, the J call TRBJ2-1; a possible D gene is TRBD2 (6 bases). The germline CDR1 and CDR2 sequences are SGDLS and YYNGEE. V was clipped by 3 bases and J by 10 bases, with 14 bases between them. The CDR3 has 13 amino acids. This chain's CDR3 is CASSDGTSKEQFF. In DNA form, the CDR3 reads TGTGCCAGCAGCGACGGGACTTCGAAGGAGCAGTTCTTC. Using reference TRBV9 and TRBJ2-1 for the parts outside the CDR3, the full variable domain is DSGVTQTPKHLITATGQRVTLRCSPRSGDLSVYWYQQSLDQGLQFLIQYYNGEERAKGNILERFSAQQFPDLHSELNLSSLELGDSALYFCASSDGTSKEQFFGPGTRLTVL.

This clonotype was counted many times. The V gene is TRBV6-6, the J gene TRBJ1-2; D might be TRBD1 (5 bases). This CDR3 region has 13 residues. Germline CDR1 reads MNHNY; CDR2 reads SVGAGI (reference sequence). Trimming removed 5 bases from V and 2 bases from J, with 9 bases in between. CDR3 in amino acids: CASSLDSNYGYTF. CDR3 DNA sequence: TGTGCCAGCAGTCTCGACAGCAACTATGGCTACACCTTC.

In this sample, this clonotype turned up many times. This chain connects TRBV15 to TRBJ1-1; no definite D call. The CDR3 is 13 residues long. V was pared by 0 bases and J by 11 bases, with 13 bases between. The germline CDR1 and CDR2 sequences are LNHNV and YYDKDF (reference sequence). The CDR3 DNA reads TGTGCCACCAGCAGAGATAAGGGTCCTGGGGCTTTCTTT. Encoded protein: CATSRDKGPGAFF.

At least ten counts were recorded for this clonotype. J is TRBJ2-7 and V is TRBV12-3 or TRBV12-4; 9 positions match TRBD1. Trimming removed 6 bases from V and 5 bases from J; junction bases left unmatched: 11. This CDR3 comprises 15 residues. As DNA, the CDR3 is TGTGCCAGCAGATTGCGGACAGGGGAGGTCCACGAGCAGTACTTC. Translation gives CASRLRTGEVHEQYF.

This clonotype was seen more than once but under ten times. The J gene is TRBJ2-7, the V gene TRBV6-2 or TRBV6-3, with D perhaps TRBD1 (7 bases). Germline CDR1 MNHEY, CDR2 SVGEGT. The CDR3 has 16 residues. The germline V and J ends were trimmed by 6 bases and 4 bases, with 22 bases remaining between them. CDR3 sequence reads: CASRPPAGTELYEQYF. CDR3 DNA sequence: TGTGCCAGCAGACCGCCCGCGGGGACAGAGCTATACGAGCAGTACTTC.

This clonotype has at least ten counts. The V call is TRBV10-3, the J call TRBJ2-5; D might be TRBD2 (7 bases). The CDR3 runs to 13 residues. V lost 3 bases and J lost 4, with 9 bases in between. Germline values: CDR1 ENHRY, CDR2 SYGVKD. CDR3 nucleotides: TGTGCCATCAGTGACGGGGGGCGAGAGACCCAGTACTTC. Translating gives CAISDGGRETQYF.

Relative to its sample, this clonotype is medium-sized. This chain connects TRBV25-1 to TRBJ1-6; 9 bases map to TRBD1. CDR1 and CDR2 (germline): MGHDK, SYGVNS. With 3 bases clipped from V and 9 bases from J, the junction kept 9 bases outside the gene matches. The CDR3 spans 16 residues. The DNA for the CDR3 is TGTGCCAGCAGTGATCTGGACAGGGGAGGGAGTTCACCCCTCCACTTT. Its translation: CASSDLDRGGSSPLHF.

This clonotype was detected many times. A read error may produce the germline difference seen at one junction end. V usage is TRBV28 and J usage is TRBJ2-2, with TRBD1 matching over 9 bases. The germline gives CDR1 MDHEN, CDR2 SYDVKM. The CDR3 contains 19 residues. CDR3 residues: CAISTPWGQGYSGTGELFF. As DNA, the CDR3 is TGTGCCATCAGTACCCCCTGGGGACAGGGTTATTCGGGCACCGGGGAGCTGTTTTTT. The variable domain in full, completed from reference TRBV28 and TRBJ2-2, reads DVKVTQSSRYLVKRTGEKVFLECVQDMDHENMFWYRQDPGLGLRLIYFSYDVKMKEKGDIPEGYSVSREKKERFSLILESASTNQTSMYLCAISTPWGQGYSGTGELFFGEGSRLTVL.

This clonotype has at least ten counts. The chain uses TRBV7-2 and TRBJ2-1, with D hard to call. The CDR3 extends over 14 amino acids. The germline CDR1 and CDR2 sequences are SGHTA and FQGNSA. V was shortened by 6 bases and J by 6 bases, with 15 bases between the two germline ends. Written as DNA, the CDR3 is TGTGCCAGCAGTTCTAACCCGGATCTCAATGAGCAGTTCTTC. Translated, it gives CASSSNPDLNEQFF. Based on the CDR3 plus reference TRBV7-2 and TRBJ2-1, the full variable domain is GAGVSQSPSNKVTEKGKDVELRCDPISGHTALYWYRQSLGQGLEFLIYFQGNSAPDKSGLPSDRFSAERTGGSVSTLTIQRTQQEDSAVYLCASSSNPDLNEQFFGPGTRLTVL.